These T cell receptor beta chains were read from a single sample in a study of cytomegalovirus exposure and HLA in healthy donors. Method: immunoSEQ multiplex PCR; TCRdb's copy keeps in-frame clones and lacks some. The data contain 140,000 or so clones, approximately 79% of them seen just once; the ten biggest clones take up roughly 2.9%. The sample was PBMCs. The receptors here all came from a woman in her thirties in good health and CMV-seronegative. The CDR3 runs from the conserved cysteine through the conserved F or W. The D gene is left open where the match is weak. Where a row states a size, it is once, few, many or the class of an expanded clone; other rows omit it.

CDR3: CASSSLQGYAGYTF
DNA: TGTGCCAGCAGCTCCCTACAGGGATACGCTGGCTACACCTTC
V: TRBV5-6
size: NA
D: NA
J: TRBJ1-2

CDR3: CASSLEGNTEAFF
DNA: TGTGCCAGCAGCTTGGAGGGCAACACTGAAGCTTTCTTT
V: TRBV7-3
size: few
D: NA
J: TRBJ1-1

CDR3: CASSPGDGVNEKLFF
DNA: TGTGCCAGCAGCCCAGGTGACGGGGTTAATGAAAAACTGTTTTTT
V: TRBV11-3
size: NA
D: NA
J: TRBJ1-4

CDR3: CASKRENTGELFF
DNA: TGCGCCAGCAAGCGGGAGAACACCGGGGAGCTGTTTTTT
V: TRBV5-1
size: few
D: TRBD2
J: TRBJ2-2

CDR3: CASTRQETQYF
DNA: TGTGCCAGCACCAGGCAAGAGACCCAGTACTTC
V: TRBV28
size: NA
D: NA
J: TRBJ2-5

CDR3: CASSRDRGDSPLHF
DNA: TGTGCCAGCAGCCGAGACAGGGGAGATTCACCCCTCCACTTT
V: TRBV7-9
size: NA
D: TRBD1
J: TRBJ1-6

CDR3: CASSGDTYGYTF
DNA: TGTGCCAGCAGTGGGGACACCTATGGCTACACCTTC
V: TRBV28
size: NA
D: NA
J: TRBJ1-2

CDR3: CASSFGQGGGDEKLFF
DNA: TGTGCCAGCAGCTTTGGACAGGGGGGAGGAGATGAAAAACTGTTTTTT
V: TRBV7-9
size: NA
D: TRBD1
J: TRBJ1-4

CDR3: CASSLGLLAGALPSYEQYF
DNA: TGTGCCAGCTCGCTAGGACTACTAGCGGGAGCCTTACCCTCCTACGAGCAGTACTTC
V: TRBV28
size: NA
D: TRBD2
J: TRBJ2-7

CDR3: CASSLPGLAENNEQFF
DNA: TGTGCCAGCAGCCTCCCGGGACTAGCGGAAAACAATGAGCAGTTCTTC
V: TRBV7-3
size: once
D: TRBD2
J: TRBJ2-1

CDR3: CASSEGRDYGYTF
DNA: TGTGCCAGCAGTGAAGGCAGGGACTATGGCTACACCTTC
V: TRBV2
size: NA
D: NA
J: TRBJ1-2

CDR3: CAGARPYEQYF
DNA: TGCGCCGGGGCCAGGCCCTACGAGCAGTACTTC
V: TRBV23-1
size: once
D: NA
J: TRBJ2-7

CDR3: CASIGKPSYNEQFF
DNA: TGTGCCAGCATCGGTAAGCCTTCCTACAATGAGCAGTTCTTC
V: TRBV28
size: NA
D: NA
J: TRBJ2-1

CDR3: CASSFSGHPISPLHF
DNA: TGTGCCAGCAGTTTCTCCGGACATCCCATTTCACCCCTCCACTTT
V: TRBV27
size: NA
D: NA
J: TRBJ1-6

CDR3: CSVLRGGYGYTF
DNA: TGCAGCGTTCTCAGGGGCGGCTATGGCTACACCTTC
V: TRBV29-1
size: NA
D: NA
J: TRBJ1-2

CDR3: CASSDQRGGHTRTDTQYF
DNA: TGTGCCAGCAGCGATCAACGGGGGGGACACACTCGCACAGATACGCAGTATTTT
V: TRBV11-2
size: NA
D: TRBD2
J: TRBJ2-3

CDR3: CASSPASGQGIYEQFF
DNA: TGTGCCAGCTCACCAGCCTCTGGCCAGGGGATCTATGAGCAGTTCTTC
V: TRBV18
size: NA
D: NA
J: TRBJ2-1

CDR3: CASSRTGGGEKLFF
DNA: TGTGCCAGCAGCAGAACAGGGGGAGGTGAAAAACTGTTTTTT
V: TRBV9
size: NA
D: TRBD1
J: TRBJ1-4

CDR3: CASSELAGGPNEQFF
DNA: TGTGCCAGCAGTGAACTAGCGGGGGGGCCCAATGAGCAGTTCTTC
V: TRBV27
size: NA
D: TRBD2
J: TRBJ2-1

CDR3: CASSLGGTAYGYTF
DNA: TGCGCCAGCAGCTTGGGAGGGACAGCCTATGGCTACACCTTC
V: TRBV5-1
size: once
D: TRBD1
J: TRBJ1-2

CDR3: CASSTGAGSNQPQHF
DNA: TGTGCCAGCAGCACAGGGGCGGGAAGCAATCAGCCCCAGCATTTT
V: TRBV7-2
size: NA
D: TRBD1
J: TRBJ1-5

CDR3: CAWSTDRTDTQYF
DNA: TGTGCCTGGAGTACAGACCGCACAGATACGCAGTATTTT
V: TRBV30
size: NA
D: NA
J: TRBJ2-3

CDR3: CASSLLTGQTEAFF
DNA: TGTGCCAGCAGCTTACTTACAGGCCAAACTGAAGCTTTCTTT
V: TRBV7-2
size: NA
D: NA
J: TRBJ1-1

CDR3: CAISEPTGADYGYTF
DNA: TGTGCCATCAGTGAGCCCACAGGGGCCGACTATGGCTACACCTTC
V: TRBV10-3
size: NA
D: TRBD1
J: TRBJ1-2

CDR3: CASSPIRSSYNSPLHF
DNA: TGTGCCAGCAGCCCTATTCGGAGCTCCTATAATTCACCCCTCCACTTT
V: TRBV2
size: few
D: NA
J: TRBJ1-6

CDR3: CAISEPPDREKLFF
DNA: TGTGCCATCAGTGAGCCGCCCGACAGGGAAAAACTGTTTTTT
V: TRBV10-3
size: once
D: NA
J: TRBJ1-4

CDR3: CASSPLPQMNTEAFF
DNA: TGCGCCAGCAGCCCCCTCCCCCAGATGAACACTGAAGCTTTCTTT
V: TRBV5-1
size: NA
D: NA
J: TRBJ1-1

CDR3: CASSPQMGGRAIEQYF
DNA: TGTGCCAGCTCACCACAGATGGGCGGGAGGGCCATCGAGCAGTACTTC
V: TRBV18
size: NA
D: TRBD2
J: TRBJ2-7

CDR3: CASSAAGGEQFF
DNA: TGTGCCAGCAGTGCCGCGGGAGGTGAGCAGTTCTTC
V: TRBV2
size: NA
D: TRBD2
J: TRBJ2-1

CDR3: CASTLEGGMAETQYF
DNA: TGCGCCAGCACCCTAGAGGGAGGGATGGCGGAGACCCAGTACTTC
V: TRBV5-1
size: NA
D: TRBD2
J: TRBJ2-5

CDR3: CASSLDLLAVTYEQYF
DNA: TGCGCCAGCAGCTTGGATTTGTTAGCGGTGACCTACGAGCAGTACTTC
V: TRBV5-1
size: NA
D: NA
J: TRBJ2-7

CDR3: CASSSQGARYEQYF
DNA: TGTGCCAGCAGCTCGCAGGGGGCGCGGTACGAGCAGTACTTC
V: TRBV11-2
size: once
D: TRBD1
J: TRBJ2-7

CDR3: CASQTWDTEAFF
DNA: TGTGCCAGTCAGACTTGGGACACTGAAGCTTTCTTT
V: TRBV2
size: NA
D: NA
J: TRBJ1-1

CDR3: CASSFPSGGNYGYTF
DNA: TGTGCCAGCAGCTTTCCATCAGGGGGTAACTATGGCTACACCTTC
V: TRBV13
size: NA
D: TRBD1
J: TRBJ1-2

CDR3: CASSDRITSWGNQPQHF
DNA: TGTGCCAGCAGTGACAGGATTACCTCTTGGGGCAATCAGCCCCAGCATTTT
V: TRBV2
size: NA
D: NA
J: TRBJ1-5

CDR3: CASSQEEGRGGDEQYF
DNA: TGCGCCAGCAGTCAAGAAGAGGGGCGGGGGGGGGACGAGCAGTACTTC
V: TRBV4-3
size: NA
D: TRBD2
J: TRBJ2-7

CDR3: CASSFFLGRRDTVYEQYF
DNA: TGTGCCAGCAGCTTTTTTTTGGGCCGCCGGGACACCGTCTACGAGCAGTACTTC
V: TRBV5-4
size: NA
D: NA
J: TRBJ2-7

CDR3: CASSVEGGIAEAFF
DNA: TGTGCCAGCAGCGTAGAGGGAGGGATCGCTGAAGCTTTCTTT
V: TRBV9
size: NA
D: NA
J: TRBJ1-1

CDR3: CASSSGTSGSEQFF
DNA: TGCGCCAGCAGCTCCGGGACTAGCGGGAGTGAGCAGTTCTTC
V: TRBV5-1
size: NA
D: TRBD2
J: TRBJ2-1

CDR3: CASSLAQQGWEREKLFF
DNA: TGTGCCAGCAGCCTCGCGCAACAGGGATGGGAACGTGAAAAACTGTTTTTT
V: TRBV7-9
size: NA
D: NA
J: TRBJ1-4

CDR3: CASSPPSSSGSGYTF
DNA: TGTGCCAGCTCACCACCAAGTAGTTCGGGGTCGGGCTACACCTTC
V: TRBV18
size: NA
D: NA
J: TRBJ1-2

CDR3: CSVEGGQGVPLETQYF
DNA: TGCAGCGTGGAGGGAGGGCAGGGAGTTCCCCTTGAGACCCAGTACTTC
V: TRBV29-1
size: NA
D: TRBD2
J: TRBJ2-5

CDR3: CASSQGSGAVSYEQYF
DNA: TGTGCCAGCAGCCAAGGGAGCGGCGCGGTCTCCTACGAGCAGTACTTC
V: TRBV4-2
size: once
D: NA
J: TRBJ2-7

CDR3: CASSQDSASYEQYF
DNA: TGTGCCAGCAGCCAAGACAGTGCTTCCTACGAGCAGTACTTC
V: TRBV7-9
size: NA
D: NA
J: TRBJ2-7

CDR3: CASSFLAGVSYEQYF
DNA: TGTGCCAGCAGCTTCTTAGCGGGGGTTTCCTACGAGCAGTACTTC
V: TRBV7-3
size: NA
D: TRBD2
J: TRBJ2-7

CDR3: CASIRSGGRSTDTQYF
DNA: TGTGCCAGCATTCGCTCCGGGGGGAGGAGCACAGATACGCAGTATTTT
V: TRBV7-9
size: NA
D: TRBD2
J: TRBJ2-3

CDR3: CASREAGNTFGEQFF
DNA: TGTGCCAGCAGGGAAGCGGGGAATACGTTTGGGGAGCAGTTCTTC
V: TRBV6-4
size: NA
D: TRBD2
J: TRBJ2-1

CDR3: CASSLSRLNQPQHF
DNA: TGTGCCAGCAGTTTATCGAGACTGAATCAGCCCCAACATTTT
V: TRBV27
size: NA
D: NA
J: TRBJ1-5

CDR3: CASSTDREGTIYF
DNA: TGTGCCAGTAGTACGGACAGGGAGGGCACCATATATTTT
V: TRBV19
size: NA
D: TRBD1
J: TRBJ1-3

CDR3: CASSISEVGGANVLTF
DNA: TGTGCCAGTAGTATATCGGAGGTTGGTGGGGCCAACGTCCTGACTTTC
V: TRBV19
size: NA
D: NA
J: TRBJ2-6

CDR3: CATGRGLAGSSSYEQYF
DNA: TGTGCCACCGGGAGGGGACTAGCGGGATCGAGCTCCTACGAGCAGTACTTC
V: TRBV25-1
size: NA
D: TRBD2
J: TRBJ2-7

CDR3: CASSSTGGLSEAFF
DNA: TGTGCCAGCAGCTCCACCGGGGGGCTATCTGAAGCTTTCTTT
V: TRBV5-4
size: NA
D: NA
J: TRBJ1-1

CDR3: CASSLAGADYGYTF
DNA: TGTGCCAGCAGCTTAGCGGGGGCTGACTATGGCTACACCTTC
V: TRBV7-2
size: few
D: NA
J: TRBJ1-2

CDR3: CASSLGDRGHTIYF
DNA: TGCGCCAGCAGCTTGGGGGACAGGGGCCACACCATATATTTT
V: TRBV5-1
size: NA
D: TRBD1
J: TRBJ1-3

CDR3: CATSRVRGLYEQFF
DNA: TGTGCCACCAGCAGAGTGCGGGGGCTGTATGAGCAGTTCTTC
V: TRBV15
size: once
D: NA
J: TRBJ2-1

CDR3: CASSITGADTQYF
DNA: TGTGCCAGCAGTATTACAGGGGCGGATACGCAGTATTTT
V: TRBV6-5
size: NA
D: TRBD1
J: TRBJ2-3

CDR3: CSVDPTGASTDTQYF
DNA: TGCAGCGTTGATCCTACAGGGGCGAGCACAGATACGCAGTATTTT
V: TRBV29-1
size: NA
D: TRBD1
J: TRBJ2-3

CDR3: CSAKGGRAPQETQYF
DNA: TGCAGCGCCAAGGGGGGGAGGGCCCCCCAAGAGACCCAGTACTTC
V: TRBV29-1
size: NA
D: NA
J: TRBJ2-5

CDR3: CASSADREETQYF
DNA: TGTGCCAGCAGCGCCGACAGGGAAGAGACCCAGTACTTC
V: TRBV7-2
size: NA
D: TRBD1
J: TRBJ2-5

CDR3: CSAPGQGATGELFF
DNA: TGCAGCGCTCCGGGACAGGGGGCTACCGGGGAGCTGTTTTTT
V: TRBV29-1
size: NA
D: TRBD1
J: TRBJ2-2